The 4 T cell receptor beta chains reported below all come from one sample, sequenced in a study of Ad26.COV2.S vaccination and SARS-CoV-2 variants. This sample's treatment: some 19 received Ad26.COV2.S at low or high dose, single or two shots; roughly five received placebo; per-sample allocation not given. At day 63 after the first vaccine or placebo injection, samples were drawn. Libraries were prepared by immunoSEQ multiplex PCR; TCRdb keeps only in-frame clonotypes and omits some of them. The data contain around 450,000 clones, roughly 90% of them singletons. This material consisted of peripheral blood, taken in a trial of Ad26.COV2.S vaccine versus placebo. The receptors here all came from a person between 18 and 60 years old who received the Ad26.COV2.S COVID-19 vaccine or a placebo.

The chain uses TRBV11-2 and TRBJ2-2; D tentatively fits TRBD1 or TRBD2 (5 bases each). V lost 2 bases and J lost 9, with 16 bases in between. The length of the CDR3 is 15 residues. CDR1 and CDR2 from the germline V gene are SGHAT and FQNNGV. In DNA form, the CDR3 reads TGTGCCAGCAGCTTATCGGCAGGGACCCACCGGGAGCTGTTTTTT. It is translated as CASSLSAGTHRELFF.

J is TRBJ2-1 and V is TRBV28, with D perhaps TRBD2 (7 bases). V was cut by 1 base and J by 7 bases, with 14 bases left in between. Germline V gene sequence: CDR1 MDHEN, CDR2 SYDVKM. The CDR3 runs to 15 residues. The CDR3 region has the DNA TGTGCCAGCAGTTTATCGGTGAGGGGGGGGAATGAGCAGTTCTTC. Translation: CASSLSVRGGNEQFF.

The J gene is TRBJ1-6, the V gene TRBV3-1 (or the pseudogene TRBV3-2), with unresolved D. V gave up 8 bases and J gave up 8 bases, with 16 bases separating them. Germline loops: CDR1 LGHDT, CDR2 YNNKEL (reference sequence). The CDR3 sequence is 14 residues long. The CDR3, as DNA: TGTGCCAGCTTTTCTGGGAACACGGATTCACCCCTCCACTTT. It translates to CASFSGNTDSPLHF.

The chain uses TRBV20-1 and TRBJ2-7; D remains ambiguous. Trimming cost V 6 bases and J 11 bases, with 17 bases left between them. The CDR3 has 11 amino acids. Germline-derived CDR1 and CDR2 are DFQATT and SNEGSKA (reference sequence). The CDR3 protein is CSAPDASEEYF. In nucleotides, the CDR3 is TGCAGTGCCCCGGACGCGAGTGAGGAGTACTTC.